What follows is one T cell receptor (beta chain) and its context. Antigen unknown. Using immunoSEQ multiplex PCR, the repertoire was profiled, and TCRdb retains in-frame clones only, with some absent. The sample lists approximately 220,000 clones; 75% to 90% were seen once. The sample originates from a study of cytomegalovirus exposure and HLA in healthy donors. Study-wide points: The majority of TCR sequences were rare, yet some public TCRs appeared in many donors. High specificity and sensitivity for cytomegalovirus status were reported for the classifier. The tendency of first-cohort TCR clusters to co-occur in the 100 to 150 validation repertoires was identified by a subsequent analysis. The study flagged 150 to 200 TCR beta chains as cytomegalovirus-associated.

The receptor comes from a woman under 40 in good health and CMV-seropositive. Sequencing was carried out using PBMCs.

The DNA for the CDR3 is TGTGCCAGCAGCGTAGAACCCACGGGCCTGGGAGCTTTCTTT. Translating gives CASSVEPTGLGAFF. The chain recombines TRBV9 with TRBJ1-1; D call uncertain. Germline values: CDR1 SGDLS, CDR2 YYNGEE. This CDR3 has 14 residues. Trimming left V 0 bases short and J 10 bases short, with 16 bases between. Looking up the rest from reference TRBV9 and TRBJ1-1 gives the full variable domain: DSGVTQTPKHLITATGQRVTLRCSPRSGDLSVYWYQQSLDQGLQFLIQYYNGEERAKGNILERFSAQQFPDLHSELNLSSLELGDSALYFCASSVEPTGLGAFFGQGTRLTVV.